This T cell receptor beta chain was identified in a study of CD8+CD57+ T cells in acquired aplastic anemia. Study-level results: Significant differences in CD8+ Simpson's diversity were not observed between patients and controls.

The authors sequenced patients whose flow cytometry had shown CD8+CD57+ cell expansion. According to the study, genomic DNA was the template for TCR beta VDJ and CDR3 profiling. TCRdb processed the reads anew with MiXCR; each CDR3 protein has one entry. Among around 250,000 distinct CDR3 sequences listed, roughly 82% were seen once. The germline V gene encodes CDR1 SNHLY and CDR2 FYNNEI. V gave up 6 bases and J gave up 9 bases, with 18 bases separating them. This CDR3 spans 13 amino acids. Concerning this clonotype: Its antigen remains unknown.

The receptor comes from a human donor with aplastic anemia. The sequenced sample consisted of sorted CD4+, CD8+, or CD8+CD57+ T cells (not recorded which) from PBMCs. The chain employs TRBV2 and TRBJ2-7, with D perhaps given as TRBD1 or TRBD2 (6 bases each). The CDR3 DNA is TGTGCCAGCAGGCACGGGGGCTCACGTACGCAGTACTTC. Translated: CASRHGGSRTQYF.